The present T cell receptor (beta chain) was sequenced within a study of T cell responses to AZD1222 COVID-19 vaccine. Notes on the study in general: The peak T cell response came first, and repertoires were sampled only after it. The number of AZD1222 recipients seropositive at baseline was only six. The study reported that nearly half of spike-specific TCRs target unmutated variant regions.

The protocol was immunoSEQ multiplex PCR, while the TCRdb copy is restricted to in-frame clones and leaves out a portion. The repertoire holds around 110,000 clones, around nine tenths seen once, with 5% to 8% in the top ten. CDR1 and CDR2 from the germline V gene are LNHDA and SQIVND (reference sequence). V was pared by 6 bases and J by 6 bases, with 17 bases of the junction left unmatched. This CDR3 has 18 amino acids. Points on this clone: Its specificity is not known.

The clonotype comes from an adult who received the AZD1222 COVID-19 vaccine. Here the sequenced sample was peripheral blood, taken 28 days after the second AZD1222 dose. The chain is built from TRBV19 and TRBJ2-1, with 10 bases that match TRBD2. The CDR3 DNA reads TGTGCCAGTAGATCCCGGCACCTAGCGGGAGTACGGGGCAATGAGCAGTTCTTC. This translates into CASRSRHLAGVRGNEQFF.